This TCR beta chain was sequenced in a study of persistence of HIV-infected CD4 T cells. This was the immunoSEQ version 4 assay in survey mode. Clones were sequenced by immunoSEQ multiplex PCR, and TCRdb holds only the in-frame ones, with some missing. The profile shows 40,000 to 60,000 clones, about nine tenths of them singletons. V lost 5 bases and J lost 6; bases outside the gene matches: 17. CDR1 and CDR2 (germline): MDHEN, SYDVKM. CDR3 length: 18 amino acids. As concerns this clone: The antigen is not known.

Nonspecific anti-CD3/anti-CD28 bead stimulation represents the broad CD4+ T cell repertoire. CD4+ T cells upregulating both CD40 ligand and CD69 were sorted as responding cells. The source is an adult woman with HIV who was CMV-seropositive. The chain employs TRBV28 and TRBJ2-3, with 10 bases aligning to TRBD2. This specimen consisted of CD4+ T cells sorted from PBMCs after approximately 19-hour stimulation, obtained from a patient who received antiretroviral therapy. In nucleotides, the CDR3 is TGTGCCAGCAGTCATTCGGGACTAGCGCTCCCGAGGTGGGATACGCAGTATTTT. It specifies CASSHSGLALPRWDTQYF.